This T cell receptor beta chain was found in a study of cytomegalovirus exposure and HLA in healthy donors. Whole-study results and caveats: A later analysis reportedly found that, within productive TCRs, an Asian-associated ancestry cluster had fewer N-insertions than the mean observed across the approximately 660 donors.

This CDR3 region has 13 residues. CDR1 and CDR2 (germline): SGHTA, FQGNSA. V was pared by 5 bases and J by 7 bases, with 3 bases of the junction left unmatched. A multiplex PCR was run with 60 Vbeta primers and 13 Jbeta primers. Clones were sequenced by immunoSEQ multiplex PCR, and TCRdb holds only the in-frame ones, with some missing. Of about 140,000 clones listed, 70% to 85% are singletons. In this sample, this clone turned up once. As yet, its antigen is unknown. The TCR was taken from a man younger than 40 in good health and CMV-seropositive. What was sequenced was PBMCs. This chain links TRBV7-2 with TRBJ2-2; 8 bases agree with TRBD2. The chain's CDR3 is CASSVREDGELFF. The CDR3 DNA sequence: TGTGCCAGCAGCGTGCGGGAGGACGGGGAGCTGTTTTTT. Together with reference TRBV7-2 and TRBJ2-2, the CDR3 gives the full variable domain: GAGVSQSPSNKVTEKGKDVELRCDPISGHTALYWYRQSLGQGLEFLIYFQGNSAPDKSGLPSDRFSAERTGGSVSTLTIQRTQQEDSAVYLCASSVREDGELFFGEGSRLTVL.